This TCR beta chain was retrieved from a study of T cells in Graves' hyperthyroidism and ophthalmopathy. A word on this clonotype: Its target is unknown.

The CDR3 covers 11 residues. Germline V lookup: CDR1 ENHRY, CDR2 SYGVKD. Between the trimmed V and J ends, which lost 2 bases and 6 bases, there was a span of 5 bases. Whole-study results and caveats: Among clonotypes expanded in thyroid above 0.001, most were also found in blood.

TCR beta CDR3 regions were amplified from RNA transcripts. Initially, a first-round RT-PCR of the TCR CDR3 employed the HTBI primer set. TCRdb re-derived calls from the multiplex PCR reads in MiXCR, one entry per CDR3 protein. The table includes hundreds of thousands of distinct CDR3 sequences, around 42% detected once. The J gene is TRBJ2-7, the V gene TRBV10-3; no clear D. The sequenced material came from peripheral blood or thyroid tissue (not recorded which). The receptor's source is a woman aged 18 to 35 with Graves' hyperthyroidism. In nucleotides, the CDR3 is TGTGCCATCAGTGAGGGCGTCGAGCAGTACTTC. This codes for CAISEGVEQYF.